Shown below are 5 T cell receptor beta chains from a single sample sequenced in a study of blood T cell repertoires in COVID-19. Only in-frame clones appear in the TCRdb table, and some are missing; sequencing was by immunoSEQ multiplex PCR. The data hold about 300,000 clones, with roughly 89% observed a single time. The source material was peripheral blood. These receptors all stem from a woman aged 25 to 39 with COVID-19, enrolled during active disease.

The J gene is TRBJ1-5, the V gene TRBV9; no clear D gene. The CDR3 loop spans 14 amino acids. V gave up 0 bases and J gave up 6 bases, with 10 bases separating them. The germline CDR1 and CDR2 sequences are SGDLS and YYNGEE. Written as DNA, the CDR3 is TGTGCCAGCAGCGTAGCCACAACACGTCAGCCCCAGCATTTT. Translated: CASSVATTRQPQHF.

V is TRBV20-1 and J is TRBJ2-2; D unclear. Germline assignment: CDR1 DFQATT and CDR2 SNEGSKA (reference sequence). The CDR3 totals 11 residues. V was cut by 3 bases and J by 6 bases, with 5 bases left in between. DNA of the CDR3: TGCAGTGCTAGCTACCCCGGGGAGCTGTTTTTT. The encoded protein is CSASYPGELFF.

In DNA, the CDR3 is TGTGCCAGCAGTTTTCAGGGTTCTAACTATGGCTACACCTTC. Its protein product is CASSFQGSNYGYTF. This chain uses TRBV28 with TRBJ1-2; tentatively, D is TRBD1 (5 bases). Looked up from germline, CDR1 is MDHEN and CDR2 is SYDVKM. V was shortened by 3 bases and J by 0 bases, with 8 bases between the two germline ends. The CDR3 is 14 amino acids.

This rearrangement joins TRBV7-2 to TRBJ2-7, with D perhaps TRBD1 (6 bases). Trimming stripped 5 bases from V and 3 bases from J, with 14 bases between. The germline V gene has CDR1 SGHTA and CDR2 FQGNSA. The CDR3 totals 14 residues. CDR3 amino acids: CASSPLRGSYEQYF. The CDR3 DNA reads TGTGCCAGCAGCCCCTTGAGGGGGAGCTACGAGCAGTACTTC.

This chain links TRBV25-1 with TRBJ1-2; D is perhaps TRBD1 (5 bases). Germline loops: CDR1 MGHDK, CDR2 SYGVNS. This CDR3 is built from 11 residues. Trimming removed 11 bases at V and 8 bases at J, with 15 bases between. CDR3 sequence reads: CAVGGVGGYTF. The CDR3 nucleotides read TGTGCCGTGGGGGGGGTTGGAGGCTACACCTTC.